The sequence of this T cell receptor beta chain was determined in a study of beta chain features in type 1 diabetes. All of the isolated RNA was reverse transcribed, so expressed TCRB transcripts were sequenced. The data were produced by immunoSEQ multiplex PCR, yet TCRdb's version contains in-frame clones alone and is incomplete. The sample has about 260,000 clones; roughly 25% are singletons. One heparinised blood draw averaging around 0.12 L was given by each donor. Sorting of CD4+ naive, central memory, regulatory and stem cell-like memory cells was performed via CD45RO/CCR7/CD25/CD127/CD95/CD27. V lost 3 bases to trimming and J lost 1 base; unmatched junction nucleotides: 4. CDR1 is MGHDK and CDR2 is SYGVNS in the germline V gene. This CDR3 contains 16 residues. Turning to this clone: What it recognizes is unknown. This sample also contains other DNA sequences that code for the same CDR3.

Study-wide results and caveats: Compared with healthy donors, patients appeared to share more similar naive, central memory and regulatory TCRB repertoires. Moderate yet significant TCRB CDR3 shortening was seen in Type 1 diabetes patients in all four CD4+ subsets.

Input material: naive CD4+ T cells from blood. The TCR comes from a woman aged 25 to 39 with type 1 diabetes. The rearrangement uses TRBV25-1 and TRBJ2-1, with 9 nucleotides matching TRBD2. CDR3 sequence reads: CASSDSSGGSYNEQFF. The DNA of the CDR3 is TGTGCCAGCAGTGACTCGAGCGGGGGGTCCTACAATGAGCAGTTCTTC. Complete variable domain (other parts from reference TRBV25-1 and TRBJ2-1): EADIYQTPRYLVIGTGKKITLECSQTMGHDKMYWYQQDPGMELHLIHYSYGVNSTEKGDLSSESTVSRIRTEHFPLTLESARPSHTSQYLCASSDSSGGSYNEQFFGPGTRLTVL.